The 30 T cell receptor beta chains reported below all come from one sample, sequenced in a study of cytomegalovirus exposure and HLA in healthy donors. Researchers ran the PCR with 60 Vbeta and 13 Jbeta primers. This table comes from immunoSEQ multiplex PCR, and its TCRdb copy is limited to in-frame clones, with some not included. The table includes about 220,000 clones, more than 60% detected once. The specimen was PBMCs. These receptor sequences come from a woman aged 25-40 years in good health and CMV-seronegative.

This chain connects TRBV6-1 to TRBJ2-7; TRBD1 matches 7 bases. Germline V CDR1 and CDR2: MNHNS, SASEGT. The CDR3 spans 13 residues. V was pared by 5 bases and J by 8 bases, with 9 bases of the junction left unmatched. CDR3 nucleotides: TGTGCCAGCAGTACTGACAGGGATGCGCAGCAGTACTTC. Its protein product is CASSTDRDAQQYF.

The chain recombines TRBV6-1 with TRBJ1-2; D is unclear. The V end was cut by 2 bases, the J end by 0 bases, with 7 bases between. Germline CDR1 and CDR2: MNHNS and SASEGT. This CDR3 spans 14 amino acids. CDR3 residues: CASSESGANYGYTF. CDR3 in DNA: TGTGCCAGCAGTGAATCGGGAGCTAACTATGGCTACACCTTC.

A single count supports this clone. The chain joins TRBV5-4 to TRBJ1-2, with D possibly TRBD1 on 6 matching bases. In germline, CDR1 is SGHNT, CDR2 YYREEE (reference sequence). V lost 4 bases and J 4 bases, leaving 20 bases between the germline ends. The CDR3 totals 16 residues. CDR3 residues: CASSQDTGQTFYGYTF. The CDR3 coding sequence is TGTGCCAGCAGCCAAGACACAGGGCAAACCTTCTATGGCTACACCTTC.

This rearrangement joins TRBV5-1 to TRBJ2-2, with 11 positions matching TRBD1. The CDR3 has 19 amino acids. V was clipped by 6 bases and J by 4 bases; unmatched bases: 17. From germline, CDR1 is SGHRS and CDR2 YFSETQ. CDR3 nucleotides: TGCGCCAGCACCAAACAGTTTGGGGACAGGGGGTTCGGCACCGGGGAGCTGTTTTTT. Its translation is CASTKQFGDRGFGTGELFF. Looking up the rest from reference TRBV5-1 and TRBJ2-2 gives the full variable domain: KAGVTQTPRYLIKTRGQQVTLSCSPISGHRSVSWYQQTPGQGLQFLFEYFSETQRNKGNFPGRFSGRQFSNSRSEMNVSTLELGDSALYLCASTKQFGDRGFGTGELFFGEGSRLTVL.

This chain links TRBV6-1 with TRBJ1-5, with D unresolved. The germline V gene encodes CDR1 MNHNS and CDR2 SASEGT. With 3 bases removed from V and 6 bases from J, the gap between germline ends came to 6 bases. This CDR3 is 12 amino acids long. CDR3 sequence: CASSDGVQPQHF. Here the CDR3 DNA reads TGTGCCAGCAGTGACGGGGTTCAGCCCCAGCATTTT.

The rearrangement links TRBV11-3 to TRBJ2-3; 7 nucleotides match TRBD1. The CDR3 is 17 amino acids. Unmatched junction bases numbered 13, after V lost 5 bases and J lost 2 bases. The germline V gene encodes CDR1 SGHNT and CDR2 YENEEA. In DNA form, the CDR3 reads TGTGCCAGCAGCCCAGACCGGGACAGAAGATACACAGATACGCAGTATTTT. Translated, it gives CASSPDRDRRYTDTQYF.

The chain couples TRBV18 to TRBJ1-1, with D perhaps matching TRBD1 (6 bases). This CDR3 is 14 amino acids long. The V and J ends lost 5 bases and 2 bases respectively, with 12 bases between them. Germline V gene data show CDR1 as KGHSH and CDR2 as LQKENI. CDR3 coding DNA: TGTGCCAGCTCATTGTACAGGGAAAACACTGAAGCTTTCTTT. Translated: CASSLYRENTEAFF.

Only a few counts were recorded for this clone. This sequence joins TRBV9 and TRBJ1-4; 7 bases are shared with TRBD1. V was pared by 3 bases and J by 13 bases, with 9 bases of the junction left unmatched. CDR1 and CDR2 (germline): SGDLS, YYNGEE. This CDR3 comprises 13 residues. CDR3 in DNA: TGTGCCAGCAGCGGAAGGGGGCTGCGAGGACTGTTTTTT. Translated, it gives CASSGRGLRGLFF.

V and J are TRBV5-1 and TRBJ2-1, with TRBD2 identical over 8 bases. The CDR3 is 15 amino acids. V lost 7 bases to trimming and J lost 4 bases; unmatched junction nucleotides: 10. Germline V CDR1 and CDR2: SGHRS, YFSETQ. This CDR3 is CASSLGGAPYNEQFF. The CDR3 DNA is TGCGCCAGCTCTCTCGGGGGGGCGCCTTACAATGAGCAGTTCTTC. The variable domain in full, completed from reference TRBV5-1 and TRBJ2-1, reads KAGVTQTPRYLIKTRGQQVTLSCSPISGHRSVSWYQQTPGQGLQFLFEYFSETQRNKGNFPGRFSGRQFSNSRSEMNVSTLELGDSALYLCASSLGGAPYNEQFFGPGTRLTVL.

This chain joins TRBV29-1 and TRBJ1-1; 7 bases match TRBD1. The V gene's germline CDR1 is SQVTM and CDR2 ANQGSEA. Trimming took 0 bases from V and 3 from J; bases not matched to a gene: 7. This CDR3 is 15 amino acids long. CDR3 sequence: CSVEEWRGLDTEAFF. The CDR3 nucleotides read TGCAGCGTTGAAGAATGGAGGGGGCTGGACACTGAAGCTTTCTTT. The full variable domain, with the rest looked up from reference TRBV29-1 and TRBJ1-1, is SAVISQKPSRDICQRGTSLTIQCQVDSQVTMMFWYRQQPGQSLTLIATANQGSEATYESGFVIDKFPISRPNLTFSTLTVSNMSPEDSSIYLCSVEEWRGLDTEAFFGQGTRLTVV.

The chain joins TRBV12-5 to TRBJ2-5; 11 bases line up with TRBD2. After removal of 6 bases from V and 5 bases from J, the junction contained 8 bases not matched to a gene. This CDR3 is 15 amino acids long. From germline, CDR1 is LGHNT and CDR2 FRNRAP. The CDR3 DNA is TGTGCTAGTGGCCCTAGCGGGGGGAGCGCGGAGACCCAGTACTTC. Its translation: CASGPSGGSAETQYF.

The rearrangement uses TRBV19 and TRBJ1-5; 9 bases are shared with TRBD1. This CDR3 is built from 17 residues. Per germline, CDR1 LNHDA and CDR2 SQIVND (reference sequence). Trimming cost V 4 bases and J 3 bases; bases outside gene matches: 10. The CDR3 here is CASSKGQGFINNQPQHF. The DNA of the CDR3 is TGTGCCAGTAGTAAGGGACAGGGATTTATTAACAATCAGCCCCAGCATTTT.

The rearrangement links TRBV11-3 to TRBJ1-1; weak D call: TRBD1 (5 bases). Germline assignment: CDR1 SGHNT and CDR2 YENEEA. V lost 1 base and J lost 4, with 13 bases in between. The CDR3 consists of 15 residues. CDR3 amino acids: CASSLGPGGVTEAFF. The CDR3 DNA reads as TGTGCCAGCAGCTTAGGCCCTGGGGGGGTCACTGAAGCTTTCTTT.

The J gene is TRBJ2-1, the V gene TRBV5-4, with a tentative D call TRBD1 (5 bases). Germline V gene lookup returns CDR1 SGHNT and CDR2 YYREEE (reference sequence). This CDR3 is 15 amino acids long. Trimming pared 2 bases from V and 9 bases from J, leaving 18 bases between. In DNA form, the CDR3 reads TGTGCCAGCAGCTTTATTAGGGTCCCTCAGGGTGAGCAGTTCTTC. Translated, it gives CASSFIRVPQGEQFF.

The CDR3 protein is CASSPSNRGAEAFF. DNA of the CDR3: TGTGCCAGCTCACCATCGAACAGGGGGGCTGAAGCTTTCTTT. The genes are TRBV18 and TRBJ1-1, with 8 bases fitting TRBD1. V trimming: 2 bases; J trimming: 6 bases; junction bases outside the gene matches: 5. The CDR3 length is 14 residues. Germline V lookup: CDR1 KGHSH, CDR2 LQKENI.

This clone was seen once. The genes are TRBV6-5 and TRBJ1-6, with D possibly matching TRBD1 (5 bases). CDR1 is MNHEY and CDR2 is SVGAGI in the germline V gene. CDR3 length: 14 residues. V was pared by 5 bases and J by 6 bases, with 11 bases between. CDR3 region: CASSPRGGNSPLHF. CDR3 sequence (DNA): TGTGCCAGCAGTCCTCGGGGGGGTAATTCACCCCTCCACTTT.

This clone occurred a few times. This sequence joins TRBV19 and TRBJ1-1; TRBD1 matches at 7 bases. The V gene's germline CDR1 is LNHDA and CDR2 SQIVND (reference sequence). Trimming cost V 9 bases and J 3 bases; bases outside gene matches: 13. This CDR3 comprises 15 residues. CDR3 protein: CASNQGEDYDTEAFF. CDR3 sequence (DNA): TGTGCCAGCAATCAGGGGGAAGATTACGACACTGAAGCTTTCTTT.

The chain employs TRBV7-6 and TRBJ2-5; TRBD2 matches 12 bases. This CDR3 is 18 amino acids long. CDR1 is SGHVS and CDR2 is FNYEAQ in the germline V gene. V gave up 4 bases and J gave up 5 bases; unmatched junction bases: 14. The CDR3 bases are TGTGCCAGCAGCTCATCGGCGCTAGCGGGAGGGCCTCGGGAGACCCAGTACTTC. Translating it yields CASSSSALAGGPRETQYF.

V gene TRBV14 combines with J gene TRBJ1-1, with no clear D. V was trimmed by 7 bases and J by 5 bases, leaving 14 bases between them. Germline V CDR1 and CDR2: SGHDN, FVKESK. The CDR3 covers 13 residues. The chain's CDR3 is CASTRGVETEAFF. DNA of the CDR3: TGTGCCAGCACCCGCGGGGTGGAAACTGAAGCTTTCTTT.

There are a few counts of this clone. The rearrangement uses TRBV6-5 and TRBJ1-2; possibly TRBD1 for D (5 bases). The germline gives CDR1 MNHEY, CDR2 SVGAGI. V was cut by 3 bases and J by 6 bases, with 14 bases left in between. The CDR3 consists of 14 residues. The CDR3: CASSYVGPLHGYTF. The CDR3 coding sequence is TGTGCCAGCAGTTATGTGGGGCCGCTTCATGGCTACACCTTC.

The table lists this clone with a count of one. The CDR3 DNA follows: TGTGCCTGGGACCGGACGCCCCGGGGGGTGGAAAAACTGTTTTTT. Its translation: CAWDRTPRGVEKLFF. The chain uses TRBV30 and TRBJ1-4; D possibly corresponds to TRBD1 (5 bases). V lost 5 bases and J lost 8, with 21 bases in between. The germline V gene encodes CDR1 GTSNPN and CDR2 SVGIG (reference sequence). The CDR3 contains 15 residues.

This clone was seen once. The rearrangement joins TRBV5-6 to TRBJ1-5; TRBD1 aligns across 11 bases. V lost 2 bases and J lost 0; bases outside the gene matches: 10. Germline V gene lookup returns CDR1 SGHDT and CDR2 YYEEEE. This CDR3 has 19 residues. The CDR3 bases are TGTGCCAGCAGCTTAAGTTGGACAGGGGGCGCGGGTAGCAATCAGCCCCAGCATTTT. It encodes CASSLSWTGGAGSNQPQHF.

As for this clone: Other DNA variants within this sample encode the same CDR3. This chain uses TRBV7-9 with TRBJ1-2; the D gene is possibly TRBD1 (5 bases). This CDR3 comprises 14 residues. Trimming pared 1 base from V and 3 bases from J, leaving 9 bases between. The germline gives CDR1 SEHNR, CDR2 FQNEAQ (reference sequence). In nucleotides, the CDR3 is TGTGCCAGCAGCTTAGGACAGCAGGACTATGGCTACACCTTC. Translation gives CASSLGQQDYGYTF. Full variable domain (remainder filled in from reference TRBV7-9 and TRBJ1-2): DTGVSQNPRHKITKRGQNVTFRCDPISEHNRLYWYRQTLGQGPEFLTYFQNEAQLEKSRLLSDRFSAERPKGSFSTLEIQRTEQGDSAMYLCASSLGQQDYGYTFGSGTRLTVV.

The chain has TRBV10-2 and TRBJ1-2; D perhaps matches TRBD1 (6 bases). V was pared by 6 bases and J by 3 bases, with 8 bases between. This CDR3 is 12 amino acids long. Germline lookup yields CDR1 WSHSY and CDR2 SAAADI. The CDR3 bases are TGCGCCAGCAGGGACAGCGACTATGGCTACACCTTC. Residues: CASRDSDYGYTF.

In nucleotides, the CDR3 is TGTGCCTGGTTGAAGGGGGCGGGCACCGGGGAGCTGTTTTTT. Its translation is CAWLKGAGTGELFF. This chain uses TRBV30 with TRBJ2-2; TRBD1 matches 7 bases. The CDR3 loop spans 14 amino acids. V was clipped by 5 bases and J by 4 bases; unmatched bases: 7. The germline CDR1 and CDR2 sequences are GTSNPN and SVGIG (reference sequence).

This clone was seen only once. The V gene is TRBV10-3, the J gene TRBJ2-1, with D possibly matching TRBD2 (7 bases). The germline V gene encodes CDR1 ENHRY and CDR2 SYGVKD. V dropped 4 bases and J dropped 5 bases, with 15 bases sitting between them. The CDR3 consists of 15 residues. The chain's CDR3 is CAISGQGRGDNEQFF. In DNA form, the CDR3 reads TGTGCCATCAGTGGGCAAGGGAGGGGGGACAATGAGCAGTTCTTC.

V and J are TRBV5-5 and TRBJ2-5, with unresolved D. Trimming left V 4 bases short and J 5 bases short, with 15 bases between. CDR1 and CDR2 (germline): SGHKS, YYEKEE (reference sequence). The CDR3 length is 14 residues. In DNA form, the CDR3 reads TGTGCCAGCAGCCAGATCGTCACTACCGAGACCCAGTACTTC. Translating gives CASSQIVTTETQYF.

The V gene is TRBV7-9, the J gene TRBJ2-7; 12 nucleotides line up with TRBD2. CDR3 length: 16 residues. Losses at the gene ends were 1 base for V and 2 bases for J; bases not matched to a gene: 3. In germline, CDR1 is SEHNR, CDR2 FQNEAQ (reference sequence). CDR3 bases: TGTGCCAGCAGCTTAGGGACTAGCGGGGTCCCCTACGAGCAGTACTTC. Amino acid sequence: CASSLGTSGVPYEQYF.

This chain links TRBV29-1 with TRBJ1-1; possibly TRBD1 for D (6 bases). CDR3 length: 14 amino acids. Germline V gene lookup returns CDR1 SQVTM and CDR2 ANQGSEA. Trimming took off 5 bases at V and 5 bases at J, with 18 bases between the two ends. In nucleotides, the CDR3 is TGCAGCGTTTCCCCTCGACAGGCTCATACTGAAGCTTTCTTT. This translates into CSVSPRQAHTEAFF.

This sequence joins TRBV7-3 and TRBJ2-3; 9 positions agree with TRBD2. The CDR3 is 16 amino acids. The germline CDR1 and CDR2 sequences are SGHTA and FQGTGA. The ends lost 2 bases at V and 3 bases at J; junction bases unmatched: 6. The CDR3 region has the DNA TGTGCCAGCAGCTTAGGGACTAGCAAGGGTACAGATACGCAGTATTTT. Translated, it gives CASSLGTSKGTDTQYF. The entire variable domain, with the rest obtained from reference TRBV7-3 and TRBJ2-3, is as follows: GAGVSQTPSNKVTEKGKYVELRCDPISGHTALYWYRQSLGQGPEFLIYFQGTGAADDSGLPNDRFFAVRPEGSVSTLKIQRTERGDSAVYLCASSLGTSKGTDTQYFGPGTRLTVL.